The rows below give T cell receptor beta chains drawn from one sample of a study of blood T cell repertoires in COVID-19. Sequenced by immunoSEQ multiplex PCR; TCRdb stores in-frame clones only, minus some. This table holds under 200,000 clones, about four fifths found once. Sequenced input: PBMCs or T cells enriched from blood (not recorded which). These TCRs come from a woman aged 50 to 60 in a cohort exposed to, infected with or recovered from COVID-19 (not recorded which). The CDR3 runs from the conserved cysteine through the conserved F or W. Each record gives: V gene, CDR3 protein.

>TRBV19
CASSILRTGSPEAFF
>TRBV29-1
CSVDRANTGELFF
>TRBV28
CASSFVTGGDPGVRDSPLHF
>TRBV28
CASSFRGPTYEQYF
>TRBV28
CASSSTGKRETQYF
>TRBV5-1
CASSSGYREGETQYF
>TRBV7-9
CASSLRRTIEETQYF
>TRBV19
CASSSGQGRSYEQYF
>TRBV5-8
CASSSRSVGLHF
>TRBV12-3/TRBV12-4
CASSFELERGKFF
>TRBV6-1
CASSDYSYSGNTIYF
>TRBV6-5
CASSPTGGGYTF
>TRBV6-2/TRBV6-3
CASSYGSTRGETQYF
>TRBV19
CASSRTSGSYEQYF
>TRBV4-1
CASRGQVATNEKLFF
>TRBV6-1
CASSEVVKNTEAFF
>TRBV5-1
CASSYGTGGQPQHF
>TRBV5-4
CASSLARTGNTGELFF
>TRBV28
CANSLLRGQVVNTEAFF
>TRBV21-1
CASSHSSRQRTTCYGYTF
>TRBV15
CATGGSYNEKLFF
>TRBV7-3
CASSPPSGELFF
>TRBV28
CASSLTGFYHSNQPQHF
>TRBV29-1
CSVDPGLPNTEAFF
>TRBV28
CASSLNPRDTGELFF
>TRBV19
CASSITPGRGQGETQYF
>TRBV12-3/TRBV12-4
CASSPSPVQPQHF
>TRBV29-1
CSVGGERAGELFF
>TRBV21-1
CASSKAIASSSYNEQFF
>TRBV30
CAWSVGQRGYNEQFF
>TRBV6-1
CASSEGEVVGTQYF
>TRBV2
CASNYRGDTQYF
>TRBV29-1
CSGGQGDGEQYF
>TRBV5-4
CASSEALSGNTIYF
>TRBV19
CASSPGNRGYTF
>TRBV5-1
CASSLDRGNTEAFF
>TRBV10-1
CASSTGIPYEQYF
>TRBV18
CASSLGSGGEQYF
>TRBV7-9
CASSLGGQGAGGELFF
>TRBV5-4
CASSLAAAGGSASTTDTQYF